A selection of T cell receptor beta chains follows, all from one sample in a study of cytomegalovirus exposure and HLA in healthy donors. Generated by immunoSEQ multiplex PCR, the TCRdb table keeps only in-frame clones and is missing some. The sample gives over 120,000 clones, approximately 89% of which show up once; over 8.5% is in the top ten. Sequences were obtained from PBMCs. The receptor source for this set is a woman between 18 and 29 years old in good health and CMV-seropositive. Both conserved end residues are part of each CDR3.

v_call cdr3_aa
TRBV6-1 CASSEIRTLGDRGYGYTF
TRBV30 CAWRVRGSLAYEQYF
TRBV12-5 CASGKRQAKLGYEQYF
TRBV28 CASSSQGANDGYTF
TRBV7-9 CASSLPLEHSNQPQHF
TRBV7-6 CASSLGSFYEQYF
TRBV7-9 CASTLSGVNEKLFF
TRBV4-1 CASSQAPPKRGYEQYF
TRBV27 CASSLFRPTGGKGYGYTF
TRBV6-1 CASSAWTSGVQETQYF
TRBV30 CAWMESREEIVQYF
TRBV15 CATSRDPGQQETQYF
TRBV6-5 CASSYRVRGYEQYF
TRBV28 CASSFRRSAGGPGVKQYF
TRBV2 CASSEAGTGAYGYTF
TRBV7-9 CASSLGTAEAFF
TRBV19 CASSIETVRLFYGYTF
TRBV5-4 CASSWRAGGRPDTQYF
TRBV12-5 CASGLVTGQPNTEAFF
TRBV2 CASSVRAGSSTDTQYF
TRBV11-2 CASSLDRGTGNTIYF
TRBV28 CASTLGGLDTQYF
TRBV5-6 CASSLAQESTDTQYF
TRBV2 CASSEEPVSGNTIYF
TRBV11-3 CASSPGGAATEAFF
TRBV6-5 CASSYGQTYEQYF
TRBV2 CASSRDRNSPLHF
TRBV7-2 CASSFGQKPNEKLFF
TRBV28 CASSSRTAARITEKLFF
TRBV27 CASGRQGAWETQYF
TRBV6-1 CASSRDRGVNEQFF
TRBV28 CASSGGARNTIYF
TRBV5-1 CASSLTGNYEQYF
TRBV4-3 CASSQEFGQGAYEQYF
TRBV27 CASSRNTGELFF
TRBV29-1 CSVGDRTHEKLFF
TRBV11-2 CASSSPRRTRASLYF
TRBV9 CASSPTGDPIYEQYF
TRBV5-1 CASSLKSSGQYNSPLHF
TRBV5-8 CASSDAPDRGNTEAFF
TRBV5-1 CASSRLRGAQETQYF
TRBV18 CASSPGQGRQYEQYF
TRBV4-3 CASSQDSGFTYGYTF
TRBV5-8 CASSPDGQTTQYF
TRBV27 CASSRDRPLLYEQYF
TRBV7-6 CASRSHPTGGTEAFF
TRBV12-5 CASGLSTGYGYTF
TRBV11-2 CASSFRTGGKSGNTIYF
TRBV7-9 CASSFSRGRDGELFF
TRBV9 CASSADGSSGNTIYF
TRBV4-1 CASSHSSWGQGTEAFF
TRBV5-1 CASSLPSHRADEQYF
TRBV9 CASSVGQLGTNEKLFF
TRBV11-1 CASSSRDRLNTEAFF
TRBV7-2 CASSLDRLARTYEQYF
TRBV6-5 CASSYSREQYF
TRBV6-1 CASSENFWEGSTGELFF
TRBV4-3 CASSQSRGRSTEAFF
TRBV7-2 CASTLTLTGEVGWQGHTF
TRBV7-6 CASSFGQGMNTEAFF